This TCR beta chain was identified in a study of T cell responses to AZD1222 COVID-19 vaccine. Study-wide results and limits: AZD1222 recipients seropositive at baseline numbered only 5 or 6. A mostly white British donor set with more females was recruited, and clonal diversity was possibly underestimated.

With V trimmed by 4 bases and J by 1 base, 8 bases remained unmatched. CDR3 size: 16 residues. CDR1 and CDR2 from the germline V gene are SGDLS and YYNGEE. Of note for this clone: What it binds is not known.

Repertoires were generated with immunoSEQ multiplex PCR, while TCRdb's copy carries only in-frame clones and drops some. The sample gives 130,000 to 150,000 clones, approximately 89% of which show up once; around 15% is in the top ten. Material: peripheral blood, obtained on day 0 of AZD1222 vaccination. The TCR was taken from an adult in good health. The chain links TRBV9 to TRBJ2-3, with TRBD2 identical over 8 bases. CDR3 coding DNA: TGTGCCAGCAGCCCAAGAGGGCGGGGGGGCACAGATACGCAGTATTTT. This encodes CASSPRGRGGTDTQYF.